This entry is about one T cell receptor (beta chain). These data come from a study of type 1 and type 2 diabetes patients. In the study overall: Donors were type 1 diabetes, type 2 diabetes, or nondiabetic controls.

All diabetic donors were classified as either type 1 or type 2 diabetes. PCR was run on genomic DNA. A primer set of 30 forward and 13 reverse primers amplified the CDR3. Via MiXCR, TCRdb re-called the multiplex PCR reads, giving one row per CDR3 protein. Among 270,000 or so distinct CDR3 sequences listed, approximately 50% were seen once. V was trimmed by 5 bases and J by 0 bases, leaving 14 bases between them. Germline V CDR1 and CDR2: SEHNR, FQNEAQ (reference sequence). The CDR3 is 15 amino acids. The V call is TRBV7-9, the J call TRBJ2-7; the D call may be TRBD1 or TRBD2 (5 bases each). This clonotype was sampled from a man between 18 and 29 years old with type 2 diabetes. Sequences were obtained from peripheral blood mononuclear cells (PBMCs). CDR3 amino acids: CASSEGSGSSYEQYF. The CDR3 DNA follows: TGTGCCAGCAGCGAAGGCTCAGGGAGCTCCTACGAGCAGTACTTC.